The text below deals with one T cell receptor beta chain. What it recognizes is unknown. Trimming pared 3 bases from V and 4 bases from J, leaving 21 bases between. Germline CDR1 GTSNPN, CDR2 SVGIG (reference sequence). The CDR3 covers 16 residues. The data belong to a study of beta chain features in type 1 diabetes. Study-wide results and limits: Fewer junction insertions and more nucleotide deletions appeared in type 1 diabetes patients. Sequencing from cDNA could over-represent high-TCR-expressing cells.

Isolated RNA was reverse transcribed in full, so expressed TCRB transcripts were sequenced. The protocol was immunoSEQ multiplex PCR, while the TCRdb copy is restricted to in-frame clones and leaves out a portion. Here the sample spans under 400,000 clones, roughly 12% being singletons. Every donor had blood drawn once into heparin, approximately 120 mL on average. This receptor was taken from a young man in good health. J is TRBJ1-1 and V is TRBV30; D may be TRBD1 (6 bases). The sequencing sample was made of naive CD4+ T cells from blood. The CDR3 nucleotides are TGTGCCTGGAGACCCAACGCCGGGACAAGAGGCACTGAAGCTTTCTTT. It translates to CAWRPNAGTRGTEAFF.